This T cell receptor beta chain was obtained from a study of blood T cells in healthy people across ages. Findings of the study overall: Those diversity estimates obtained from one million T cells were thought to be underestimates. Per million T cells, the diversity of TCR beta decreased roughly linearly as age advanced.

The CDR3 is 15 amino acids. Germline V lookup: CDR1 SEHNR, CDR2 FQNEAQ (reference sequence). Trimming took 3 bases from V and 6 from J; bases not matched to a gene: 8. A second PCR of 7 to 11 cycles used a sample-barcoded 5' primer and a J-beta primer mix. Every single cDNA molecule received a tag from a template-switch adaptor with 12 random nucleotides. MiXCR was run by TCRdb on the 5' RACE reads, yielding one entry per CDR3 protein. Of approximately 760,000 distinct CDR3 sequences in the sample, around 25% were seen once. This clonotype was observed a handful of times. Its cognate antigen is unknown. These same records also appear under a second study, on T cells of mothers and their children. That study adds: All extracted RNA went into cDNA synthesis, roughly 1.5 ug per 15 ul.

The TCR comes from a boy younger than 18 in good health. Sequencing input: blood. The J gene is TRBJ2-7, the V gene TRBV7-9; 10 nucleotides agree with TRBD1. The CDR3 DNA reads TGTGCCAGCAGCTTCTATGACAGGGGGCTAGGCGAGCAGTACTTC. It encodes CASSFYDRGLGEQYF.